One sample yielded the 26 T cell receptor beta chains listed below, sequenced in a study of T cells expressing NK-cell markers. TCRdb reprocessed the 5' RACE reads and keeps a single row for each CDR3 protein, giving no DNA. This repertoire comprises 350,000 to 450,000 distinct CDR3 sequences; its ten largest clones make up 5.2%. The sample consisted of blood T cells: a sorted CD56 or NKG2C T cell subset, CD4+ or CD8+ T cells, or bulk PBMC T cells (not recorded which). These receptors originate from a man aged 18-69 years in good health.

The V gene is TRBV7-9, the J gene TRBJ1-2; TCRdb returns TRBD1, unconfirmable since there is no DNA. Germline CDR1 SEHNR, CDR2 FQNEAQ (reference sequence). This CDR3 spans 15 amino acids. CDR3 sequence: CASSLPGQGSNGYTF.

The chain has TRBV12-3 or TRBV12-4 and TRBJ1-2; the D call of TRBD1 rests on TCRdb alone, since no DNA is present to check it. This CDR3 comprises 13 residues. CDR3 sequence reads: CASRTTGLGGYTF.

V and J are TRBV30 and TRBJ2-7; there is no DNA to check the TCRdb D call of TRBD1. CDR3 length: 14 residues. CDR1 is GTSNPN, CDR2 SVGIG, per germline (reference sequence). This CDR3 reads CAWSFGQGANEQYF. Full variable domain (outside the CDR3, taken from reference TRBV30 and TRBJ2-7): SQTIHQWPATLVQPVGSPLSLECTVEGTSNPNLYWYRQAAGRGLQLLFYSVGIGQISSEVPQNLSASRPQDRQFILSSKKLLLSDSGFYLCAWSFGQGANEQYFGPGTRLTVT.

This chain joins TRBV5-5 and TRBJ2-2. The CDR3 consists of 12 residues. Per the germline V gene, CDR1 is SGHKS and CDR2 is YYEKEE (reference sequence). The CDR3 sequence is CASSLIGGELFF.

The V gene is TRBV7-2, the J gene TRBJ2-3; TCRdb's D gene call, TRBD2, goes unchecked for lack of DNA. Germline V gene lookup returns CDR1 SGHTA and CDR2 FQGNSA. The CDR3 length is 17 residues. This CDR3 reads CASRPRLRLIDTDTQYF.

The chain is built from TRBV2 and TRBJ2-5; without DNA, the TCRdb call of TRBD1 cannot be checked. Per germline, CDR1 SNHLY and CDR2 FYNNEI. The CDR3 contains 12 residues. CDR3 in amino acids: CASTPEAETQYF.

This chain connects TRBV11-2 to TRBJ2-7; the D call of TRBD1 rests on TCRdb alone, since no DNA is present to check it. CDR1 is SGHAT and CDR2 is FQNNGV in the germline V gene. This CDR3 has 16 residues. The CDR3: CASSLGGGTGSYEQYF.

The V gene is TRBV2, the J gene TRBJ2-3. The CDR3 has 16 residues. CDR1 SNHLY and CDR2 FYNNEI come from the germline V gene. The CDR3 spells CASSEGFGSGTDTQYF. The full variable domain, in which reference TRBV2 and TRBJ2-3 provide the parts outside the CDR3, is EPEVTQTPSHQVTQMGQEVILRCVPISNHLYFYWYRQILGQKVEFLVSFYNNEISEKSEIFDDQFSVERPDGSNFTLKIRSTKLEDSAMYFCASSEGFGSGTDTQYFGPGTRLTVL.

The chain joins TRBV5-5 to TRBJ2-1. This CDR3 contains 13 residues. CDR1 is SGHKS, CDR2 YYEKEE, per germline (reference sequence). The CDR3 loop is CASSPAGMPEQFF. Using reference TRBV5-5 and TRBJ2-1 for the parts outside the CDR3, the full variable domain is DAGVTQSPTHLIKTRGQQVTLRCSPISGHKSVSWYQQVLGQGPQFIFQYYEKEERGRGNFPDRFSARQFPNYSSELNVNALLLGDSALYLCASSPAGMPEQFFGPGTRLTVL.

The chain is built from TRBV5-1 and TRBJ2-1; checking the TCRdb D call of TRBD1 is not possible without DNA. The CDR3 loop spans 16 amino acids. Germline V lookup: CDR1 SGHRS, CDR2 YFSETQ. The chain's CDR3 is CASSYSGTGALNEQFF.

The V and J genes are TRBV28 and TRBJ1-6; there is no DNA to check the TCRdb D call of TRBD1. Germline CDR1 is MDHEN and CDR2 is SYDVKM. This CDR3 has 18 residues. The CDR3 reads CASISTMGQGMGNSPLHF. The whole variable domain, remainder taken from reference TRBV28 and TRBJ1-6, is DVKVTQSSRYLVKRTGEKVFLECVQDMDHENMFWYRQDPGLGLRLIYFSYDVKMKEKGDIPEGYSVSREKKERFSLILESASTNQTSMYLCASISTMGQGMGNSPLHFGNGTRLTVT.

The rearrangement uses TRBV7-3 and TRBJ1-4; the D call from TCRdb, TRBD1, cannot be confirmed without DNA. The V gene's germline CDR1 is SGHTA and CDR2 FQGTGA. This CDR3 has 17 amino acids. The CDR3 region is CASSKRGPGVEGEKLFF. The full variable domain, with the rest looked up from reference TRBV7-3 and TRBJ1-4, is GAGVSQTPSNKVTEKGKYVELRCDPISGHTALYWYRQSLGQGPEFLIYFQGTGAADDSGLPNDRFFAVRPEGSVSTLKIQRTERGDSAVYLCASSKRGPGVEGEKLFFGSGTQLSVL.

The J gene is TRBJ2-5, the V gene TRBV10-3; TCRdb designates TRBD1, a call that cannot be tested without DNA. CDR3 length: 13 amino acids. CDR1 and CDR2 (germline): ENHRY, SYGVKD. CDR3: CAVGTGVRETQYF.

This chain uses TRBV9 with TRBJ1-6; the D call of TRBD1 rests on TCRdb alone, since no DNA is present to check it. The germline V gene encodes CDR1 SGDLS and CDR2 YYNGEE. The CDR3 has 15 amino acids. CDR3 region: CASSQTGTQNSPLHF.

The chain joins TRBV12-3 or TRBV12-4 to TRBJ2-1; there is no DNA to check the TCRdb D call of TRBD1. The CDR3 spans 16 residues. CDR3: CASSLRRRGLNNEQFF.

The CDR3 region is CSAGNWGENQPQHF. The chain couples TRBV20-1 to TRBJ1-5; as DNA is missing, the TRBD1 call by TCRdb cannot be tested. From germline, CDR1 is DFQATT and CDR2 SNEGSKA (reference sequence). This CDR3 is 14 amino acids long.

The V call is TRBV20-1, the J call TRBJ1-3. The germline CDR1 and CDR2 sequences are DFQATT and SNEGSKA (reference sequence). The CDR3 contains 13 residues. The CDR3 loop reads CSARPAGGNTIYF.

The genes are TRBV18 and TRBJ2-1; the TRBD2 assignment by TCRdb is unverifiable without DNA. The CDR3 runs 16 residues. Germline V gene sequence: CDR1 KGHSH, CDR2 LQKENI. Here the CDR3 reads CASSPLPLAAYNEQFF.

The V and J genes are TRBV6-1 and TRBJ1-3; TCRdb's D call of TRBD1 is untestable without DNA. This CDR3 is 14 amino acids long. Per the germline V gene, CDR1 is MNHNS and CDR2 is SASEGT. The CDR3 loop reads CASRTTGSGNTIYF.

The chain links TRBV6-1 to TRBJ2-1; TCRdb's D call, TRBD2, is unchecked because there is no DNA. Germline CDR1 and CDR2: MNHNS and SASEGT. The CDR3 spans 18 residues. The CDR3 loop reads CASSEAPLGRGGIGEQFF.

V and J are TRBV12-3 or TRBV12-4 and TRBJ1-6; TCRdb names TRBD1, which stays unverified in the absence of DNA. CDR3 size: 16 residues. CDR3: CASSLIGQIRGSPLHF.

The V call is TRBV2, the J call TRBJ2-2; TCRdb calls TRBD1, which cannot be checked without DNA. The CDR3 totals 16 residues. CDR1 and CDR2 from the germline V gene are SNHLY and FYNNEI. CDR3 protein: CARGRGGQGITGELFF.

This chain connects TRBV5-1 to TRBJ2-7; lacking DNA, the TRBD1 call made by TCRdb goes unchecked. CDR1 and CDR2 (germline): SGHRS, YFSETQ. The CDR3 sequence is 16 residues long. CDR3 loop: CASSLGIGGATYEQYF.

The V and J genes are TRBV10-3 and TRBJ2-3; the TCRdb D gene call, TRBD2, has no DNA to confirm it. This CDR3 comprises 14 residues. Germline V CDR1 and CDR2: ENHRY, SYGVKD. The CDR3 here is CATGTSGGANTQYF.

This sequence joins TRBV6-1 and TRBJ1-1; with no DNA, the TCRdb D assignment of TRBD1 cannot be verified. Germline CDR1 MNHNS, CDR2 SASEGT. The CDR3 length is 16 residues. The CDR3 sequence is CASILPGRGLGTEAFF.

This sequence joins TRBV28 and TRBJ1-5; TCRdb's assignment of TRBD1 cannot be checked, as there is no DNA. Germline values: CDR1 MDHEN, CDR2 SYDVKM. This CDR3 comprises 15 residues. CDR3 region: CASRPGVGGGQPQHF.